Each of the 31 T cell receptor beta chains below was sequenced from the same sample in a study of blood T cells in healthy people across ages. The authors ran a second PCR of about 7 to 11 cycles using a sample-barcoded 5' primer and a J-beta primer mix. TCRdb ran MiXCR on the 5' RACE reads and lists one entry per CDR3 protein. This sample yields approximately 800,000 distinct CDR3 sequences, of which 58% are seen a single time; about 20% belongs to the top ten. Material for sequencing was blood. The origin of the receptors is a man aged 25 to 45 in good health.

The chain is built from TRBV7-9 and TRBJ1-6; the D gene is possibly TRBD1 (5 bases). This CDR3 region has 16 residues. Germline CDR1 SEHNR, CDR2 FQNEAQ (reference sequence). Trimming cost V 1 base and J 6 bases, with 13 bases left between them. Written as DNA, the CDR3 is TGTGCCAGCAGCTTAGGGGGGACTTCTTTTAATTCACCCCTCCACTTT. It yields the protein CASSLGGTSFNSPLHF.

V usage is TRBV11-1 and J usage is TRBJ1-2; the D gene is possibly TRBD1 (6 bases). Trimming took off 8 bases at V and 5 bases at J, with 12 bases between the two ends. Germline V CDR1 and CDR2: SGHAT, FQDESV (reference sequence). CDR3 length equals 12 residues. The chain's CDR3 is CASGKTGYGYTF. DNA of the CDR3: TGTGCCAGCGGTAAAACAGGGTATGGCTACACCTTC. Full variable domain (rest looked up from reference TRBV11-1 and TRBJ1-2): EAEVAQSPRYKITEKSQAVAFWCDPISGHATLYWYRQILGQGPELLVQFQDESVVDDSQLPKDRFSAERLKGVDSTLKIQPAELGDSAMYLCASGKTGYGYTFGSGTRLTVV.

The chain links TRBV20-1 to TRBJ2-4; 11 nucleotides match TRBD2. The V gene's germline CDR1 is DFQATT and CDR2 SNEGSKA (reference sequence). V lost 5 bases and J lost 13; bases outside the gene matches: 13. This CDR3 is built from 14 residues. The CDR3: CSALLAGDYNEQYF. CDR3 DNA: TGCAGTGCTTTACTAGCGGGAGATTACAATGAGCAGTACTTC.

The chain carries TRBV6-2 or TRBV6-3 and TRBJ1-2; D is possibly TRBD1 (6 bases). CDR1 MNHEY and CDR2 SVGEGT come from the germline V gene. The CDR3 is made up of 12 amino acids. Trimming shortened V by 4 bases and J by 9 bases, and 12 bases separated the two germline ends. CDR3: CASSSGADRYTF. CDR3 nucleotide sequence: TGTGCCAGCAGTTCGGGGGCAGATCGCTACACCTTC.

This clonotype was found a few times. This chain uses TRBV4-3 with TRBJ2-3; 9 bases match TRBD1. After removal of 0 bases from V and 5 bases from J, the junction contained 15 bases not matched to a gene. Germline V gives CDR1 LGHNA, CDR2 YSLEER. This CDR3 has 19 residues. The CDR3 reads CASSQDPPSTGGTVDTQYF. The CDR3 DNA follows: TGCGCCAGCAGCCAAGATCCACCCTCCACAGGGGGCACGGTAGATACGCAGTATTTT.

The V gene is TRBV11-2, the J gene TRBJ2-3; D is uncertain. The V end was cut by 1 base, the J end by 2 bases, with 7 bases between. The CDR3 loop spans 14 amino acids. Germline-derived CDR1 and CDR2 are SGHAT and FQNNGV. CDR3 residues: CASSLGPFTDTQYF. The CDR3 DNA follows: TGTGCCAGCAGCTTAGGTCCCTTCACAGATACGCAGTATTTT.

The V call is TRBV10-3, the J call TRBJ2-4; D is possibly TRBD1 or TRBD2 (5 bases each). Trimming removed 4 bases from V and 4 bases from J, with 11 bases in between. The CDR3 is 14 residues long. Germline V lookup: CDR1 ENHRY, CDR2 SYGVKD. CDR3 loop: CAISAGPDKNIQYF. For the CDR3, the DNA is TGTGCCATCAGTGCGGGACCAGATAAAAACATTCAGTACTTC.

The chain recombines TRBV20-1 with TRBJ1-5, with a possible D match to TRBD1 (6 bases). The germline V and J ends were trimmed by 6 bases and 5 bases, with 17 bases remaining between them. The CDR3 totals 14 residues. Germline CDR1 DFQATT, CDR2 SNEGSKA (reference sequence). Here the CDR3 reads CSAKGHSGDQPQHF. CDR3 nucleotides: TGCAGTGCCAAGGGACACAGTGGCGATCAGCCCCAGCATTTT.

This clonotype was seen only a few times. The rearrangement joins TRBV20-1 to TRBJ2-1, with 7 bases matching TRBD2. The CDR3 covers 14 residues. Germline V gene data show CDR1 as DFQATT and CDR2 as SNEGSKA (reference sequence). V gave up 2 bases and J gave up 2 bases; unmatched junction bases: 3. CDR3 coding DNA: TGCAGTGCTAGAACACTAGCGACCTACAATGAGCAGTTCTTC. Encoded protein: CSARTLATYNEQFF.

Only a few counts were recorded for this clonotype. This rearrangement joins TRBV27 to TRBJ1-2; D uncertain. Trimming cost V 5 bases and J 3 bases, with 4 bases left between them. The CDR3 is made up of 11 amino acids. CDR1 and CDR2 (germline): MNHEY, SMNVEV (reference sequence). CDR3 amino acids: CASSDYYGYTF. The CDR3 coding sequence is TGTGCCAGCAGTGATTACTATGGCTACACCTTC.

This chain connects TRBV6-2 or TRBV6-3 to TRBJ2-3; 7 positions match TRBD2. Germline-derived CDR1 and CDR2 are MNHEY and SVGEGT. This CDR3 is 16 amino acids long. V was clipped by 6 bases and J by 4 bases; unmatched bases: 13. This CDR3 reads CASSRTSPRNSDTQYF. CDR3 bases: TGTGCCAGCAGCCGGACTAGTCCAAGAAACTCAGATACGCAGTATTTT.

The J gene is TRBJ2-3, the V gene TRBV20-1; 13 bases are shared with TRBD2. Germline CDR1 reads DFQATT; CDR2 reads SNEGSKA (reference sequence). Unmatched junction bases numbered 7, after V lost 6 bases and J lost 4 bases. The CDR3 spans 15 residues. In nucleotides, the CDR3 is TGCAGTGCCAACGGACTAGCGGGGGTCGCAGATACGCAGTATTTT. Protein: CSANGLAGVADTQYF.

This clonotype showed up just a few times. The chain links TRBV29-1 to TRBJ1-2; 7 nucleotides line up with TRBD1. The CDR3 totals 13 residues. The germline V gene encodes CDR1 SQVTM and CDR2 ANQGSEA. Trimming cost V 7 bases and J 7 bases; bases outside gene matches: 12. CDR3 sequence: CSAWEGAIGGYTF. The DNA for the CDR3 is TGCAGCGCCTGGGAGGGGGCGATTGGTGGCTACACCTTC.

V and J are TRBV6-5 and TRBJ2-1; perhaps D is TRBD1 or TRBD2 (5 bases each). Trimming removed 8 bases from V and 6 bases from J, with 14 bases in between. CDR1 and CDR2 (germline): MNHEY, SVGAGI. CDR3 length: 13 residues. The CDR3 here is CASGMGDLNEQFF. The DNA of the CDR3 is TGTGCCAGCGGGATGGGGGACCTCAATGAGCAGTTCTTC.

This sequence joins TRBV2 and TRBJ2-7; 7 bases align to TRBD1. The germline V gene has CDR1 SNHLY and CDR2 FYNNEI. J was trimmed by 0 bases and V by 3 bases; bases with no gene match: 14. This CDR3 region has 18 residues. The DNA for the CDR3 is TGTGCCAGCAGTGAGGACAGGCGCCTTCGTCTGGACTCCTACGAGCAGTACTTC. Protein product: CASSEDRRLRLDSYEQYF.

The rearrangement links TRBV25-1 to TRBJ2-4, with TRBD1 identical over 7 bases. The assigned J gene may be wrong: the sequence end matches TRBJ2-7 better. CDR3 length equals 13 residues. The V gene's germline CDR1 is MGHDK and CDR2 SYGVNS. CDR3 region: CASSDDRDYEQYF. The CDR3 DNA is TGTGCCAGCAGTGACGACAGGGACTACGAGCAGTACTTC.

The CDR3 spells CAISDASGGTSTDTQYF. CDR3 bases: TGTGCCATCAGTGACGCTAGCGGGGGGACTAGCACAGATACGCAGTATTTT. The chain couples TRBV10-3 to TRBJ2-3, with 11 bases lining up with TRBD2. Germline V gene sequence: CDR1 ENHRY, CDR2 SYGVKD. The trim removed 3 bases at V and 0 bases at J, leaving 5 bases unmatched. CDR3 size: 17 residues.

V is TRBV27 and J is TRBJ1-2; perhaps TRBD1 as D (6 bases). Germline V gene data show CDR1 as MNHEY and CDR2 as SMNVEV (reference sequence). The CDR3 is made up of 16 amino acids. Trimming cost V 2 bases and J 8 bases, with 21 bases left between them. The CDR3 sequence is CASSLEPLQGASGYTF. The CDR3 bases are TGTGCCAGCAGTTTAGAACCTTTACAGGGAGCGAGCGGCTACACCTTC.

In nucleotides, the CDR3 is TGTGCCAGCAGCTCTACACAGACTAAACAGGGTCAAAGGGAGCAGTACTTC. This translates into CASSSTQTKQGQREQYF. This chain uses TRBV11-1 with TRBJ2-7, with a weak D call TRBD1 (6 bases). The V gene lost 4 bases and the J gene lost 7 bases, with 26 bases spanning the gap. Germline CDR1 reads SGHAT; CDR2 reads FQDESV (reference sequence). CDR3 length equals 17 residues.

The J gene is TRBJ2-4, the V gene TRBV20-1; D not certain. The J call is uncertain, as TRBJ2-7 better fits the DNA end. Germline CDR1 is DFQATT and CDR2 is SNEGSKA (reference sequence). This CDR3 is built from 12 residues. CDR3 loop: CSATYASYEQYF. CDR3 bases: TGCAGTGCTACATATGCTAGCTACGAGCAGTACTTC.

The chain joins TRBV6-1 to TRBJ2-7, with 12 positions matching TRBD2. The assigned J gene may be wrong: the sequence end matches TRBJ2-5 better. The CDR3 runs to 16 residues. CDR1 and CDR2 (germline): MNHNS, SASEGT. In nucleotides, the CDR3 is TGTGCCAGCAGTGCTCGGACTAGCGGGGAACAAGAGACCCAGTACTTC. Protein product: CASSARTSGEQETQYF.

The table lists this clonotype with a count of one. The chain employs TRBV13 and TRBJ2-5, with D possibly being TRBD1 (5 bases). The length of the CDR3 is 13 residues. Germline values: CDR1 PRHDT, CDR2 FYEKMQ (reference sequence). Trimming stripped 4 bases from V and 4 bases from J, with 10 bases between. The CDR3 DNA reads TGTGCCAGCAGCTCTGACAGTCCAGAGACCCAGTACTTC. Amino acid sequence: CASSSDSPETQYF.

This clonotype appeared a few times. This chain links TRBV20-1 with TRBJ2-7; 8 bases match TRBD1. J was trimmed by 6 bases and V by 5 bases; bases with no gene match: 15. Germline CDR1 DFQATT, CDR2 SNEGSKA (reference sequence). This CDR3 is 15 amino acids long. Here the CDR3 reads CSAGHGGQGKGEQYF. The CDR3 coding sequence is TGCAGTGCTGGTCATGGAGGACAGGGAAAGGGCGAGCAGTACTTC.

This CDR3 reads CASIPGTSSSYNEQFF. In nucleotides, the CDR3 is TGTGCCAGCATCCCTGGGACTTCAAGCTCCTACAATGAGCAGTTCTTC. The chain joins TRBV27 to TRBJ2-1; D may be TRBD2 (6 bases). Germline loops: CDR1 MNHEY, CDR2 SMNVEV (reference sequence). This CDR3 has 16 residues. The ends were cut back, 7 bases at V and 0 bases at J, with 16 bases in the middle.

At least ten counts were recorded for this clonotype. The chain joins TRBV29-1 to TRBJ2-7; D perhaps matches TRBD1 (5 bases). Trimming stripped 3 bases from V and 1 base from J, with 16 bases between. The V gene's germline CDR1 is SQVTM and CDR2 ANQGSEA. This CDR3 comprises 15 residues. The CDR3: CSVEMGQGTSYEQYF. In DNA, the CDR3 is TGCAGCGTTGAGATGGGGCAGGGAACTTCCTACGAGCAGTACTTC.

This rearrangement joins TRBV28 to TRBJ2-1; tentatively, D is TRBD1 (6 bases). The V end lost 9 bases, the J end lost 5 bases, and 23 bases lay between the germline ends. Germline CDR1 MDHEN, CDR2 SYDVKM. CDR3 length: 16 residues. The CDR3 region has the DNA TGTGCCAGTCACGAGTCCAGCAAGGGGGACCACAATGAGCAGTTCTTC. The encoded protein is CASHESSKGDHNEQFF.

This clonotype was recorded once. The chain combines TRBV4-1 with TRBJ1-1; D call uncertain. V was trimmed by 8 bases and J by 3 bases, leaving 16 bases between them. The CDR3 is 14 amino acids. The germline gives CDR1 MGHRA, CDR2 YSYEKL. CDR3 nucleotides: TGCGCCAGCGCTCAGTTCGGGGAGGACACTGAAGCTTTCTTT. Translated: CASAQFGEDTEAFF.

The V call is TRBV5-6, the J call TRBJ1-6, with TRBD1 matching over 7 bases. CDR1 is SGHDT, CDR2 YYEEEE, per germline. The CDR3 runs to 14 residues. Trimming took 2 bases from V and 9 from J; bases not matched to a gene: 5. CDR3 region: CASSFGDRVSPLHF. The DNA of the CDR3 is TGTGCCAGCAGCTTCGGGGACAGAGTTTCACCCCTCCACTTT.

Only a few counts were recorded for this clonotype. The rearrangement uses TRBV12-3 or TRBV12-4 and TRBJ1-2, with D tentatively TRBD1 (5 bases). V lost 7 bases and J 3 bases, leaving 12 bases between the germline ends. The CDR3 is made up of 13 amino acids. This chain's CDR3 is CASNPGGDYGYTF. CDR3 sequence (DNA): TGTGCCAGCAACCCTGGGGGTGACTATGGCTACACCTTC.

J is TRBJ2-1 and V is TRBV7-2; no clear D. This CDR3 contains 13 residues. The germline V and J ends were trimmed by 5 bases and 6 bases, with 11 bases remaining between them. Germline-derived CDR1 and CDR2 are SGHTA and FQGNSA. The CDR3, as DNA: TGTGCCAGCAGCAGAGGACCTCTCAATGAGCAGTTCTTC. Residues: CASSRGPLNEQFF.

The chain joins TRBV28 to TRBJ2-7, with TRBD2 matching 9 bases. The CDR3 spans 16 residues. Germline V lookup: CDR1 MDHEN, CDR2 SYDVKM. Trimming cost V 3 bases and J 4 bases; bases outside gene matches: 10. CDR3 DNA sequence: TGTGCCAGCAGTTTCCCATCGACTAGCGGAGTTTACGAGCAGTACTTC. Translating gives CASSFPSTSGVYEQYF.